The sequence of this T cell receptor (beta chain) was determined in a study of cytomegalovirus exposure and HLA in healthy donors. The study, taken as a whole, reports: The study dropped some indistinguishable V segments, TRBV6-2 and TRBV6-3 among them. V- and J-gene trimming in TCR beta was tied to a missense DCLRE1C variant by an analysis performed later. Productive rates of about 87% or about 30% were seen for most TCR beta V segments in an earlier analysis.

The PCR was carried out with 60 Vbeta primers and 13 Jbeta primers. TCRdb's copy holds only in-frame clones and misses some; the assay was immunoSEQ multiplex PCR. This sample's clone table lists under 100,000 clones. Though probably carrying unrecorded immune exposures, donors were nominally healthy at sampling. This CDR3 contains 13 residues. V lost 5 bases and J 3 bases, leaving 11 bases between the germline ends. Germline loops: CDR1 SEHNR, CDR2 FQNEAQ (reference sequence). As concerns this clone: Antigen: not known.

The genes are TRBV7-9 and TRBJ2-7, with D possibly TRBD2 on 6 matching bases. The clonotype originates from a young man in good health and CMV-seronegative. Sequencing was performed on PBMCs. CDR3 in amino acids: CASSPGGDYEQYF. The CDR3 DNA follows: TGTGCCAGCAGCCCTGGCGGGGACTACGAGCAGTACTTC.